This TCR beta chain was identified in a study of T cell changes during pregnancy in multiple sclerosis. Clones were read by immunoSEQ multiplex PCR, and TCRdb kept only the in-frame ones, dropping some. The table records over 70,000 clones, about 94% of them present only once. J was trimmed by 8 bases and V by 8 bases; bases with no gene match: 7. This CDR3 comprises 11 residues. Germline V lookup: CDR1 GTSNPN, CDR2 SVGIG (reference sequence). The clonotype originates from a female donor with multiple sclerosis, enrolled in a pregnancy study. The sequencing used peripheral blood, collected in the third trimester of pregnancy. The rearrangement links TRBV30 to TRBJ1-2; TRBD1 agrees at 8 bases. This CDR3 is CAEGTGGGYTF. The CDR3 region has the DNA TGTGCCGAGGGGACAGGCGGAGGCTACACCTTC.